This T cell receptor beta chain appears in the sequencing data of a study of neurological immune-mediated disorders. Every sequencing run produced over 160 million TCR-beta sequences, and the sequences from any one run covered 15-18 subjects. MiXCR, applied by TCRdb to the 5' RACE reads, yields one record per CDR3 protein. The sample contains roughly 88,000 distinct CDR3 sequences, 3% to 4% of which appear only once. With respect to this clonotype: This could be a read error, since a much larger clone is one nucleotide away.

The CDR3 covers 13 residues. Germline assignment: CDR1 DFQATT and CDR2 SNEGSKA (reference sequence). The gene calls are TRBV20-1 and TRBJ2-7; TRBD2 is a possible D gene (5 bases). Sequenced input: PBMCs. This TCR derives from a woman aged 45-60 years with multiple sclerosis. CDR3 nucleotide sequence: TGCAGTGATAGATCCGCTAGCAACGGGGAGCAGTACTTC. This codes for CSDRSASNGEQYF.